These 23 T cell receptor beta chains were sequenced from one sample in a study of tumor-infiltrating lymphocytes in oesophageal squamous cell carcinoma. In TCRdb, the PCR reads were re-called with MiXCR into one record per CDR3 protein. The sample has roughly 21,000 distinct CDR3 sequences; 36% are singletons. Sequenced material: esophageal tumor tissue. The receptors originated from a male donor with esophageal squamous cell carcinoma.

Notes on this clonotype: With a much larger clone just one base away, this may be a read error. This rearrangement joins TRBV5-5 to TRBJ2-5, with D perhaps matching TRBD2 (6 bases). The ends were cut back, 5 bases at V and 11 bases at J, with 28 bases in the middle. This CDR3 is 16 amino acids long. CDR1 SGHKS and CDR2 YYEKEE come from the germline V gene (reference sequence). The CDR3 loop reads CASSSVRTTSYNEQYF. Written as DNA, the CDR3 is TGTGCCAGCAGTTCAGTACGGACTACATCCTACAATGAGCAGTACTTC.

This clonotype was seen a handful of times. This chain links TRBV7-6 with TRBJ2-3; no reliable D call. The DNA matches TRBJ2-1 better at its end, which makes the J call doubtful. The CDR3 has 15 amino acids. Per germline, CDR1 SGHVS and CDR2 FNYEAQ. For the CDR3, the DNA is TGTGCCAGCAGCTTAAGGGCTGTCGCCTACAATGAGCAGTTCTTC. It specifies CASSLRAVAYNEQFF.

In its sample, this clonotype is medium-sized. The V call is TRBV28, the J call TRBJ2-7; TRBD2 matches at 15 bases. Trimming removed 5 bases from V and 3 bases from J; junction bases left unmatched: 5. Germline values: CDR1 MDHEN, CDR2 SYDVKM. The CDR3 runs 16 residues. For the CDR3, the DNA is TGTGCCAGCAGTCGAGGACTAGCGGGAGGGTTCTACGAGCAGTACTTC. Protein product: CASSRGLAGGFYEQYF. The full variable domain, rest sourced from reference TRBV28 and TRBJ2-7, is DVKVTQSSRYLVKRTGEKVFLECVQDMDHENMFWYRQDPGLGLRLIYFSYDVKMKEKGDIPEGYSVSREKKERFSLILESASTNQTSMYLCASSRGLAGGFYEQYFGPGTRLTVT.

This sequence joins TRBV7-2 and TRBJ1-4, with D hard to call. This CDR3 spans 15 amino acids. V gave up 5 bases and J gave up 5 bases, with 15 bases separating them. CDR1 is SGHTA, CDR2 FQGNSA, per germline. The CDR3 loop is CASSPLTAGNEKLFF. Here the CDR3 DNA reads TGTGCCAGCAGCCCCCTGACCGCGGGGAATGAAAAACTGTTTTTT. The full variable domain, rest sourced from reference TRBV7-2 and TRBJ1-4, is GAGVSQSPSNKVTEKGKDVELRCDPISGHTALYWYRQSLGQGLEFLIYFQGNSAPDKSGLPSDRFSAERTGGSVSTLTIQRTQQEDSAVYLCASSPLTAGNEKLFFGSGTQLSVL.

This clonotype was counted only a few times. The V and J genes are TRBV24-1 and TRBJ1-1, with TRBD1 identical over 7 bases. This CDR3 comprises 13 residues. The junction had 4 bases not matched to a gene; V was cut back by 5 bases and J by 5 bases. In germline, CDR1 is KGHDR, CDR2 SFDVKD. In nucleotides, the CDR3 is TGTGCCACCAGTGGACAGGGAAAGACTGAAGCTTTCTTT. The encoded protein is CATSGQGKTEAFF.

This clonotype was found a few times. Likely a read error: the CDR3 ends without its conserved phenylalanine or tryptophan. Because the CDR3's place on the DNA is in doubt, the DNA is left out and the CDR3 is given as listed by TCRdb. V gene TRBV7-6 combines with J gene TRBJ2-1; the table gives TRBD2 as D, unverified against the DNA. The CDR3 adds up to 16 amino acids, both ends counted. Germline values: CDR1 SGHVS, CDR2 FNYEAQ. The CDR3 spells CASSHQDYNSPLHFGN.

This clonotype was counted at least ten times. The chain links TRBV28 to TRBJ2-3; no clear D gene. The CDR3 spans 13 residues. Germline CDR1 MDHEN, CDR2 SYDVKM. Trimming removed 1 base from V and 7 bases from J, with 9 bases in between. CDR3 amino acids: CASSLSRLHTQYF. CDR3 sequence (DNA): TGTGCCAGCAGTTTATCCCGTCTGCATACGCAGTATTTT.

V is TRBV12-3 or TRBV12-4 and J is TRBJ2-1, with 10 bases matching TRBD2. The J call could be wrong; TRBJ2-5 is a better fit for the DNA end. The CDR3 spans 13 residues. CDR3: CASSPRTSGTQYF. The CDR3 DNA sequence: TGTGCCAGCAGCCCTAGGACTAGCGGGACCCAGTACTTC.

This clonotype was recorded many times. The V and J genes are TRBV5-4 and TRBJ1-4, with D unresolved. Trimming stripped 0 bases from V and 6 bases from J, with 6 bases between. Germline loops: CDR1 SGHNT, CDR2 YYREEE (reference sequence). The CDR3 is 13 amino acids. This CDR3 is CASSLADDEKLFF. CDR3 in DNA: TGTGCCAGCAGCTTGGCTGATGATGAAAAACTGTTTTTT.

The rearrangement uses TRBV3-1 and TRBJ2-1, with D tentatively TRBD1 (5 bases). The CDR3 is 14 amino acids. V was pared by 1 base and J by 10 bases, with 14 bases between. Germline CDR1 is LGHDT and CDR2 is YNNKEL (reference sequence). The CDR3 loop reads CASSQGQSSYEQFF. The DNA for the CDR3 is TGTGCCAGCAGCCAAGGACAGAGCTCCTACGAGCAGTTCTTC.

The rearrangement joins TRBV5-6 to TRBJ1-4, with D perhaps matching TRBD1 (6 bases). The CDR3 is 13 residues long. CDR1 and CDR2 from the germline V gene are SGHDT and YYEEEE. V lost 1 base and J 8 bases, leaving 9 bases between the germline ends. The CDR3 DNA reads as TGTGCCAGCAGCTTGTCAGGGGTAGAAAAACTGTTTTTT. Its protein product is CASSLSGVEKLFF.

This clonotype was seen many times. The chain has TRBV5-1 and TRBJ2-7; the D is unclear. CDR1 is SGHRS and CDR2 is YFSETQ in the germline V gene. The CDR3 consists of 13 residues. Trimming took 4 bases from V and 3 from J, leaving 11 bases between them. The DNA of the CDR3 is TGCGCCAGCAGCCACGGACCAAACTACGAGCAGTACTTC. Amino acids: CASSHGPNYEQYF. The full variable domain, in which reference TRBV5-1 and TRBJ2-7 provide the parts outside the CDR3, is KAGVTQTPRYLIKTRGQQVTLSCSPISGHRSVSWYQQTPGQGLQFLFEYFSETQRNKGNFPGRFSGRQFSNSRSEMNVSTLELGDSALYLCASSHGPNYEQYFGPGTRLTVT.

Ten or more counts support this clonotype. The rearrangement links TRBV28 to TRBJ2-5; the D gene could be TRBD1 or TRBD2 (5 bases each). There are 13 residues in the CDR3. The germline gives CDR1 MDHEN, CDR2 SYDVKM. Trimming cost V 2 bases and J 11 bases, with 15 bases left between them. CDR3 residues: CASSLGGMGEQYF. The CDR3, as DNA: TGTGCCAGCAGTTTAGGGGGAATGGGTGAGCAGTACTTC.

The V gene is TRBV7-2, the J gene TRBJ1-5; the D gene is possibly TRBD1 (5 bases). V shed 5 bases and J shed 0 bases, with 11 bases lying between them. CDR1 SGHTA and CDR2 FQGNSA come from the germline V gene. The CDR3 consists of 15 residues. CDR3 sequence reads: CASSLTAYSNQPQHF. The DNA for the CDR3 is TGTGCCAGCAGCCTGACAGCGTATAGCAATCAGCCCCAGCATTTT.

This clonotype was seen repeatedly, ten times or more. V usage is TRBV19 and J usage is TRBJ1-1; D remains ambiguous. The CDR3 is made up of 14 amino acids. CDR1 and CDR2 from the germline V gene are LNHDA and SQIVND (reference sequence). V shed 7 bases and J shed 5 bases, with 17 bases lying between them. The CDR3 protein is CASTRRTSGTEAFF. The CDR3 DNA sequence: TGTGCCAGTACCAGACGGACGTCGGGGACTGAAGCTTTCTTT.

The V call is TRBV7-3, the J call TRBJ2-4; 7 nucleotides align to TRBD2. TRBJ2-1 explains the end of the DNA better; the J call may be wrong. Per germline, CDR1 SGHTA and CDR2 FQGTGA. This CDR3 is built from 17 residues. CDR3: CASSLIGGSVQENEQFF. CDR3 bases: TGTGCCAGCAGCTTAATCGGCGGGAGTGTACAGGAAAATGAGCAGTTCTTC.

The chain uses TRBV7-3 and TRBJ1-5; D possibly corresponds to TRBD1 (5 bases). CDR1 and CDR2 (germline): SGHTA, FQGTGA. V was shortened by 2 bases and J by 7 bases, with 9 bases between the two germline ends. The CDR3 contains 13 residues. The CDR3 DNA is TGTGCCAGCAGCTTAGTCCAGGGACAGCCCCAGCATTTT. Protein sequence: CASSLVQGQPQHF.

Many counts were recorded for this clonotype. This chain links TRBV28 with TRBJ2-3; TRBD2 aligns across 8 bases. The CDR3 is 14 amino acids. CDR1 is MDHEN and CDR2 is SYDVKM in the germline V gene. V lost 2 bases, J lost 4 bases, and 2 bases stayed unmatched. The CDR3: CASSLREGADTQYF. CDR3 coding DNA: TGTGCCAGCAGTTTACGGGAGGGCGCAGATACGCAGTATTTT.

This clonotype was detected only a few times. This chain uses TRBV28 with TRBJ2-1; TRBD2 matches 15 bases. The CDR3 runs to 15 residues. V trimming: 6 bases; J trimming: 4 bases; junction bases outside the gene matches: 1. Germline CDR1 MDHEN, CDR2 SYDVKM. CDR3 DNA: TGTGCCAGCAGGGGGACTAGCGGGGGGTACAATGAGCAGTTCTTC. Translating it yields CASRGTSGGYNEQFF.

This clonotype was detected ten times or more. The CDR3 DNA follows: TGTGCCAGCAGTTATTCCCCTACCGGCAACCCCTACACCTTC. It encodes CASSYSPTGNPYTF. The chain links TRBV6-1 to TRBJ1-2; D is undetermined. Germline loops: CDR1 MNHNS, CDR2 SASEGT. This CDR3 is built from 14 residues. V was pared by 5 bases and J by 10 bases, with 20 bases between.

This clonotype appeared many times. The rearrangement uses TRBV5-1 and TRBJ2-1; 13 positions match TRBD2. Germline CDR1 reads SGHRS; CDR2 reads YFSETQ. The V gene end was trimmed by 2 bases and the J gene end by 7 bases; junction bases not matched to a gene: 3. CDR3 length: 15 residues. The CDR3 nucleotides read TGCGCCAGCAGCTTAAGGACTAGCGGGGGAAATGAGCAGTTCTTC. This sequence encodes CASSLRTSGGNEQFF.

A remark on this clonotype: The conserved final phenylalanine or tryptophan is absent from the CDR3, which likely points to a read error. Because the CDR3's place on the DNA is in doubt, the DNA is left out and the CDR3 is given as listed by TCRdb. This chain connects TRBV6-1 to TRBJ2-1; the tabulated D call, TRBD1, remains unverified against the DNA. The CDR3 numbers 16 amino acids, ends counted. Germline-derived CDR1 and CDR2 are MNHNS and SASEGT. The CDR3 sequence: CASSQGRNNYGYTFGS.

This clonotype showed up just a few times. CDR3 residues: CSARGDRDTGELFF. The DNA for the CDR3 is TGCAGTGCTAGAGGGGACAGGGACACCGGGGAGCTGTTTTTT. The rearrangement uses TRBV20-1 and TRBJ1-1, with 9 bases identical to TRBD1. The DNA matches TRBJ2-2 better at its end, which makes the J call doubtful. The V gene's germline CDR1 is DFQATT and CDR2 SNEGSKA (reference sequence). The CDR3 sequence is 14 residues long.